The sequence of this TCR beta chain was determined in a study of early T cells in non-severe SARS-CoV-2 infection. At least ten counts were recorded for this clonotype. Separate cDNA molecules each had unique molecular identifiers attached to them. TCRdb ran MiXCR on the 5' RACE reads and lists one entry per CDR3 protein. The sample shows 25,000 to 35,000 distinct CDR3 sequences, around 5.7% of them seen only once. Germline-derived CDR1 and CDR2 are SQVTM and ANQGSEA. Trimming took off 3 bases at V and 1 base at J, with 8 bases between the two ends. The length of the CDR3 is 13 residues. The source is an adult who was a healthcare worker with PCR-confirmed SARS-CoV-2 infection or an uninfected control (not recorded which). Specimen: whole blood. This chain links TRBV29-1 with TRBJ2-3; D is tentatively TRBD1 or TRBD2 (6 bases each). DNA of the CDR3: TGCAGCGTTGACGGGGGCGGCACAGATACGCAGTATTTT. It is translated as CSVDGGGTDTQYF.